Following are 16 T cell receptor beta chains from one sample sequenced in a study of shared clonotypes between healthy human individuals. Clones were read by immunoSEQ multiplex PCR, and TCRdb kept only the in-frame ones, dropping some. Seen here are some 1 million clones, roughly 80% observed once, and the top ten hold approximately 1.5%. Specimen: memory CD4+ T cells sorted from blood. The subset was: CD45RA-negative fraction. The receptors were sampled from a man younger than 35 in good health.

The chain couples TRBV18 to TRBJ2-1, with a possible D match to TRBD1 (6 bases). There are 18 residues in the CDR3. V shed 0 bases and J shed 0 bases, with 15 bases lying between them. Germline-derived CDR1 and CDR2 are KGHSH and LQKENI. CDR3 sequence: CASSPPRGRQSSYNEQFF. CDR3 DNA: TGTGCCAGCTCACCACCGAGGGGGAGACAGAGCTCCTACAATGAGCAGTTCTTC.

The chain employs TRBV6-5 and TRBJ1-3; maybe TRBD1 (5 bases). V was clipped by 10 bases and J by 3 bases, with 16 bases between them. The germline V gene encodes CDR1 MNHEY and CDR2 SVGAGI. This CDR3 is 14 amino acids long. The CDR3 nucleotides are TGTGCCACCCGGGGAGGGGCAGGTGGAAACACCATATATTTT. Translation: CATRGGAGGNTIYF.

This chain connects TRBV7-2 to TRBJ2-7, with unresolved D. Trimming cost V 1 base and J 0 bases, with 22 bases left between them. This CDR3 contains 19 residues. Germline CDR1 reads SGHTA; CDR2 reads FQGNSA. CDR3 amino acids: CASSLGPIAPTLNSYEQYF. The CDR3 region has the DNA TGTGCCAGCAGCTTAGGTCCTATAGCACCGACCCTGAACTCCTACGAGCAGTACTTC.

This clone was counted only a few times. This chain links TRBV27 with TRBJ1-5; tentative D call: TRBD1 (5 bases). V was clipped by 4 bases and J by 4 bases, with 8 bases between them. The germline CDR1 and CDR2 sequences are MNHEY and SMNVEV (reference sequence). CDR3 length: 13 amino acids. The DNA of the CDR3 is TGTGCCAGCAGTTCTGGGGGTAATCAGCCCCAGCATTTT. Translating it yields CASSSGGNQPQHF.

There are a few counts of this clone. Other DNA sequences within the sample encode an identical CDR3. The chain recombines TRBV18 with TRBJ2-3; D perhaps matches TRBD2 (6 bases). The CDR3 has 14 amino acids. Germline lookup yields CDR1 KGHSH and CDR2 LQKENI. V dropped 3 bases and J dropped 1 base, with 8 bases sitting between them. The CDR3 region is CASSPASGTDTQYF. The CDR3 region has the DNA TGTGCCAGCTCACCGGCTAGCGGCACAGATACGCAGTATTTT.

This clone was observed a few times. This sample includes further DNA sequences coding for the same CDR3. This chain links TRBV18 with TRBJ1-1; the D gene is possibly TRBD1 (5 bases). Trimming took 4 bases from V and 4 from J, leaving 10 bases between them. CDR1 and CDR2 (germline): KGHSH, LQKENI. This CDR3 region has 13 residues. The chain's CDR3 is CASSLQGATEAFF. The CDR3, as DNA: TGTGCCAGCTCACTCCAGGGAGCCACTGAAGCTTTCTTT.

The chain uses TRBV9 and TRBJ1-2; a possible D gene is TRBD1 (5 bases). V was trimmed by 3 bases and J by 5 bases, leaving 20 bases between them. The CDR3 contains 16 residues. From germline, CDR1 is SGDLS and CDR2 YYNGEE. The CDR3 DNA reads TGTGCCAGCAGCGAGAGAGGATCGCAGGGCGGTTATGGCTACACCTTC. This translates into CASSERGSQGGYGYTF.

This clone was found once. CDR3 residues: CAWSRPGSSYGYTF. The CDR3 nucleotides read TGTGCCTGGAGTAGGCCAGGGTCGTCCTATGGCTACACCTTC. The genes are TRBV30 and TRBJ1-2; perhaps TRBD1 as D (5 bases). The CDR3 is 14 residues long. CDR1 and CDR2 (germline): GTSNPN, SVGIG (reference sequence). V lost 2 bases and J 4 bases, leaving 14 bases between the germline ends.

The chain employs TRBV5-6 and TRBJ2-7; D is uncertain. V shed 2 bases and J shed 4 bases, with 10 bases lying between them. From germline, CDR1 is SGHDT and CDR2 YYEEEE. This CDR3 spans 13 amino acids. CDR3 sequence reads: CASSFKDSYEQYF. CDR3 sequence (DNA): TGTGCCAGCAGCTTCAAGGATTCTTACGAGCAGTACTTC.

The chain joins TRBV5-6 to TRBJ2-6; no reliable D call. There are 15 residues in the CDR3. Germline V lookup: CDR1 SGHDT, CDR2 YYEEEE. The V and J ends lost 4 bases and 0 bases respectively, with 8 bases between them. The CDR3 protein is CASSLGASGANVLTF. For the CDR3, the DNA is TGTGCCAGCAGCCTTGGAGCCTCTGGGGCCAACGTCCTGACTTTC.

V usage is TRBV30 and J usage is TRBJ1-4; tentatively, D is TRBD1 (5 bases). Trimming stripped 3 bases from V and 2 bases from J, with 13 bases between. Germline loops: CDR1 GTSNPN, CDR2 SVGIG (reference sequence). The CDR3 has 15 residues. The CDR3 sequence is CAWSPPWGTNEKLFF. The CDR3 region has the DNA TGTGCCTGGAGCCCCCCGTGGGGCACTAATGAAAAACTGTTTTTT. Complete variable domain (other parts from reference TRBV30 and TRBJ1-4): SQTIHQWPATLVQPVGSPLSLECTVEGTSNPNLYWYRQAAGRGLQLLFYSVGIGQISSEVPQNLSASRPQDRQFILSSKKLLLSDSGFYLCAWSPPWGTNEKLFFGSGTQLSVL.

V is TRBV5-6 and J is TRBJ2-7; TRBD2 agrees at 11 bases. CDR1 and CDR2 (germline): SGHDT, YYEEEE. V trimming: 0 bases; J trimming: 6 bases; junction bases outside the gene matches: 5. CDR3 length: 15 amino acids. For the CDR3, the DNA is TGTGCCAGCAGCTTGGTAGCGGGAGGGCCGGGCGAGCAGTACTTC. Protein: CASSLVAGGPGEQYF.

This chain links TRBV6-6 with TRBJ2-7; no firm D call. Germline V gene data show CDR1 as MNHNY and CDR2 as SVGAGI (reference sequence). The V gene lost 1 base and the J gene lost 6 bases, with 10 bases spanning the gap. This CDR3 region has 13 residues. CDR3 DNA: TGTGCCAGCAGTTACTACGGCGGCTCCGAGCAGTACTTC. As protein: CASSYYGGSEQYF.

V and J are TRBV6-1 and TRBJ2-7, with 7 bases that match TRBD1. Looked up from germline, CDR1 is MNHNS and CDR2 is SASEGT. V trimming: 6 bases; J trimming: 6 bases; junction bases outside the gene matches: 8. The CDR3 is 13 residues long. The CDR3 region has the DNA TGTGCCAGCAGGCCGACAGGGACCGGCGAGCAGTACTTC. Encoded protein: CASRPTGTGEQYF.

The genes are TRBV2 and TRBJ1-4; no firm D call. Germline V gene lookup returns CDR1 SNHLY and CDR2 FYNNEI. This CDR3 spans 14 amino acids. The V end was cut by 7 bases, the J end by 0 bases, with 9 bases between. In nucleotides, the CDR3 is TGTGCCAGCATCCCGTCTGCAACTAATGAAAAACTGTTTTTT. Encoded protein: CASIPSATNEKLFF. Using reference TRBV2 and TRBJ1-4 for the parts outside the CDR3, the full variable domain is EPEVTQTPSHQVTQMGQEVILRCVPISNHLYFYWYRQILGQKVEFLVSFYNNEISEKSEIFDDQFSVERPDGSNFTLKIRSTKLEDSAMYFCASIPSATNEKLFFGSGTQLSVL.

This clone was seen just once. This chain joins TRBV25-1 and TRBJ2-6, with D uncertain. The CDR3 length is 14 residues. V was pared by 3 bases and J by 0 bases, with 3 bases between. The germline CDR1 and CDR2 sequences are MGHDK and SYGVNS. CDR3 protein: CASSDSSGANVLTF. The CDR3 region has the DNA TGTGCCAGCAGTGACAGCTCTGGGGCCAACGTCCTGACTTTC.